The T cell receptor beta chain described here comes from a study of blood T cell repertoires in COVID-19. Study in general: COVID-19 samples from acute and convalescent phases originated in the United States, Italy and Spain. PBMCs, B-cell-depleted T cells, or T cells provided the cDNA or gDNA that made up the material.

How the authors handled the data: Reference gene primer amplification yielded estimated nucleated cell counts. Clones were sequenced by immunoSEQ multiplex PCR, and TCRdb holds only the in-frame ones, with some missing. V and J calls and clone size are copied from that table; D and trimming were computed from the DNA. Of 240,000 or so clones in the sample, more than 70% were seen once. Losses at the gene ends were 4 bases for V and 5 bases for J; bases not matched to a gene: 9. Looked up from germline, CDR1 is LNHDA and CDR2 is SQIVND (reference sequence). The CDR3 has 16 residues. This sequence was found in a woman in her thirties or forties who had recovered from COVID-19. The sequencing input was peripheral blood. The chain recombines TRBV19 with TRBJ2-4, with 9 nucleotides matching TRBD2. In nucleotides, the CDR3 is TGTGCCAGTAGTAAAGGGACTAGCACCCAACAAAACATTCAGTACTTC. Translating it yields CASSKGTSTQQNIQYF. Based on the CDR3 plus reference TRBV19 and TRBJ2-4, the full variable domain is DGGITQSPKYLFRKEGQNVTLSCEQNLNHDAMYWYRQDPGQGLRLIYYSQIVNDFQKGDIAEGYSVSREKKESFPLTVTSAQKNPTAFYLCASSKGTSTQQNIQYFGAGTRLSVL.